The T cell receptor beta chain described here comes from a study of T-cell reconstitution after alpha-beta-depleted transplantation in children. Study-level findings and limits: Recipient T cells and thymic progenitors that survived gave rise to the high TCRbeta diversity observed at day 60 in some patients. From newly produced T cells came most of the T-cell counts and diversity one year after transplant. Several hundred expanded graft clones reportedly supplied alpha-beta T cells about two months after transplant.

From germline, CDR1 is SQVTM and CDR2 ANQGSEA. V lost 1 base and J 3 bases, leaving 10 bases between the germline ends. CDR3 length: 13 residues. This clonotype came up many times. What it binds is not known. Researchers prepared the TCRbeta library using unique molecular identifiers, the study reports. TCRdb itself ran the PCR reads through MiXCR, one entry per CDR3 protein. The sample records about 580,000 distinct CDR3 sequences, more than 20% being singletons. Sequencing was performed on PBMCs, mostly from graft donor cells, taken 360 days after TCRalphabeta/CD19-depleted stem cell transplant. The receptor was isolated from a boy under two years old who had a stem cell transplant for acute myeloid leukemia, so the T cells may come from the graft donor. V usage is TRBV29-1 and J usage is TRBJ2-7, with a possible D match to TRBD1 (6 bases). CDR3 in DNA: TGCAGCGTTGAAGCAGGGGCGGACTACGAGCAGTACTTC. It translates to CSVEAGADYEQYF.